This T cell receptor beta chain appears in the sequencing data of a study of cytomegalovirus exposure and HLA in healthy donors. Overall study results and limits: Reports state that TCR beta sequences accurately predicted most subjects' HLA-A and HLA-B alleles.

The CDR3 is 14 residues long. Trimming left V 0 bases short and J 4 bases short, with 9 bases between. Looked up from germline, CDR1 is LNHNV and CDR2 is YYDKDF (reference sequence). Turning to this clone: Its antigen is still unknown.

In the PCR, 60 Vbeta and 13 Jbeta primers were used. Clones were read by immunoSEQ multiplex PCR, and TCRdb kept only the in-frame ones, dropping some. The sample shows 100,000 to 150,000 clones, 78% of them seen only once. This chain uses TRBV15 with TRBJ2-5, with a possible D match to TRBD2 (5 bases). This sequence was found in a female donor in good health and CMV-seronegative. The sequenced sample was PBMCs. CDR3 nucleotide sequence: TGTGCCACCAGCAGAGATCGAGGGATAGAGACCCAGTACTTC. It encodes CATSRDRGIETQYF.